These 20 T cell receptor beta chains were sequenced from one sample in a study of identical twins. Using its own MiXCR run on the 5' RACE reads, TCRdb lists one record per CDR3 protein. The data hold 450,000 to 650,000 distinct CDR3 sequences, with around a tenth observed a single time. The same specimen was also included in a second study, on yellow fever vaccine responses in identical twins.

The sequenced sample was PBMCs. The receptors originated from a young woman in good health.

The chain recombines TRBV6-5 with TRBJ2-7, with TRBD2 matching over 7 bases. Germline trimming cut 4 bases from V and 5 bases from J; bases unmatched to any gene: 11. Per germline, CDR1 MNHEY and CDR2 SVGAGI. The CDR3 length is 15 residues. CDR3 sequence: CASSSWGGPINEQYF. The CDR3 bases are TGTGCCAGCAGTTCCTGGGGGGGACCTATCAACGAGCAGTACTTC.

This clonotype was counted between two and nine times. The chain employs TRBV10-2 and TRBJ2-5; the D gene is possibly TRBD1 (6 bases). The V and J ends lost 6 bases and 5 bases respectively, with 22 bases between them. This CDR3 is built from 16 residues. Germline V gene lookup returns CDR1 WSHSY and CDR2 SAAADI. The CDR3 loop reads CASSGPTGPFGETQYF. Here the CDR3 DNA reads TGCGCCAGCAGCGGGCCGACAGGACCCTTCGGGGAGACCCAGTACTTC.

The chain couples TRBV7-9 to TRBJ2-1; the D gene could be TRBD1 or TRBD2 (5 bases each). In germline, CDR1 is SEHNR, CDR2 FQNEAQ (reference sequence). The CDR3 extends over 15 amino acids. V was pared by 1 base and J by 7 bases, with 14 bases between. DNA for the CDR3: TGTGCCAGCAGCTTAGGGGGACGGCCGGTGAATGAGCAGTTCTTC. This sequence encodes CASSLGGRPVNEQFF.

The table lists this clonotype with a few counts. The chain carries TRBV28 and TRBJ2-4; TRBD2 is a possible D gene (7 bases). Germline values: CDR1 MDHEN, CDR2 SYDVKM. CDR3 length: 16 residues. Trimming stripped 1 base from V and 3 bases from J, with 13 bases between. This CDR3 reads CASSLLGGASKNIQYF. The CDR3, as DNA: TGTGCCAGCAGTTTATTGGGGGGGGCGAGCAAAAACATTCAGTACTTC.

The chain couples TRBV12-3 or TRBV12-4 to TRBJ2-5, with D perhaps matching TRBD2 (6 bases). The CDR3 runs to 15 residues. The V gene lost 3 bases and the J gene lost 0 bases, with 11 bases spanning the gap. The CDR3, as DNA: TGTGCCAGCAGTTTTCGGGACTCTTACCAAGAGACCCAGTACTTC. Translation: CASSFRDSYQETQYF.

The rearrangement joins TRBV20-1 to TRBJ1-2, with D possibly matching TRBD1 (5 bases). Germline CDR1 DFQATT, CDR2 SNEGSKA (reference sequence). The V and J ends lost 1 base and 8 bases respectively, with 23 bases between them. The CDR3 totals 16 residues. The CDR3 sequence is CSARAPRDFQAGGYTF. The CDR3 DNA reads as TGCAGTGCTAGAGCCCCTAGGGACTTTCAAGCCGGAGGCTACACCTTC.

V usage is TRBV6-1 and J usage is TRBJ2-3; 9 positions agree with TRBD1. CDR3 length equals 15 residues. Germline V gene sequence: CDR1 MNHNS, CDR2 SASEGT. V shed 3 bases and J 4 bases; nucleotides not matched to a gene: 5. This chain's CDR3 is CASSDDRGVSDTQYF. CDR3 sequence (DNA): TGTGCCAGCAGTGACGACAGGGGGGTGTCAGATACGCAGTATTTT.

This chain links TRBV12-3 or TRBV12-4 with TRBJ1-1, with D unresolved. The CDR3 has 13 residues. Trimming stripped 6 bases from V and 11 bases from J, with 19 bases between. CDR3 DNA: TGTGCCAGCAGGACGCTAGCTGGGGTCGGGGCTTTCTTT. Protein product: CASRTLAGVGAFF.

Written as DNA, the CDR3 is TGTGCCAGCAGTGACACAGGTGGCCCCTACGAGCAGTACTTC. Translation: CASSDTGGPYEQYF. This chain connects TRBV6-1 to TRBJ2-7; TRBD1 might be the D (5 bases). The CDR3 extends over 14 amino acids. Germline CDR1 and CDR2: MNHNS and SASEGT. V shed 3 bases and J shed 2 bases, with 11 bases lying between them.

The V and J genes are TRBV29-1 and TRBJ2-7; D may be TRBD1 (6 bases). There are 14 residues in the CDR3. Trimming shortened V by 1 base and J by 0 bases, and 10 bases separated the two germline ends. Germline V lookup: CDR1 SQVTM, CDR2 ANQGSEA. The CDR3 region has the DNA TGCAGCGTTGAAGTTAGGGACAACTCCTACGAGCAGTACTTC. The encoded protein is CSVEVRDNSYEQYF.

This clonotype was recorded at least ten times. This chain uses TRBV3-1 with TRBJ2-7; 12 positions match TRBD2. With 4 bases clipped from V and 3 bases from J, the junction kept 10 bases outside the gene matches. This CDR3 comprises 17 residues. CDR1 LGHDT and CDR2 YNNKEL come from the germline V gene (reference sequence). CDR3 sequence: CASSRSGLAGDFYEQYF. CDR3 DNA sequence: TGTGCCAGCAGCCGCTCGGGACTAGCGGGTGACTTCTACGAGCAGTACTTC.

In this sample, this clonotype turned up a few times. The chain employs TRBV7-8 and TRBJ2-2; a possible D gene is TRBD1 (7 bases). Deletions cut 4 bases from V and 2 bases from J, with 20 bases between. This CDR3 comprises 18 residues. Germline assignment: CDR1 SGHVS and CDR2 FQNEAQ. The CDR3 DNA is TGTGCCAGCAGCTACACGATAGGAGGGGGCAAAAACACCGGGGAGCTGTTTTTT. This gives the protein CASSYTIGGGKNTGELFF.

The chain combines TRBV5-1 with TRBJ2-5, with D tentatively TRBD2 (6 bases). Trimming stripped 0 bases from V and 5 bases from J, with 14 bases between. Germline lookup yields CDR1 SGHRS and CDR2 YFSETQ. This CDR3 is 15 amino acids long. In nucleotides, the CDR3 is TGCGCCAGCAGCTTGGGGTCTGCGGGGAGCGAGACCCAGTACTTC. It translates to CASSLGSAGSETQYF. The whole variable domain, remainder taken from reference TRBV5-1 and TRBJ2-5, is KAGVTQTPRYLIKTRGQQVTLSCSPISGHRSVSWYQQTPGQGLQFLFEYFSETQRNKGNFPGRFSGRQFSNSRSEMNVSTLELGDSALYLCASSLGSAGSETQYFGPGTRLLVL.

This clonotype was seen only a few times. The V call is TRBV28, the J call TRBJ2-5; D is perhaps TRBD2 (5 bases). V was shortened by 4 bases and J by 5 bases, with 14 bases between the two germline ends. Per germline, CDR1 MDHEN and CDR2 SYDVKM. CDR3 length: 14 residues. Here the CDR3 reads CASSWASLWETQYF. CDR3 sequence (DNA): TGTGCCAGCAGTTGGGCTAGCCTCTGGGAGACCCAGTACTTC. The variable domain in full, completed from reference TRBV28 and TRBJ2-5, reads DVKVTQSSRYLVKRTGEKVFLECVQDMDHENMFWYRQDPGLGLRLIYFSYDVKMKEKGDIPEGYSVSREKKERFSLILESASTNQTSMYLCASSWASLWETQYFGPGTRLLVL.

The sample holds a few counts of this clonotype. This sequence joins TRBV5-6 and TRBJ2-7; D gene ambiguous. Germline lookup yields CDR1 SGHDT and CDR2 YYEEEE. This CDR3 comprises 14 residues. V lost 1 base to trimming and J lost 2 bases, with 10 bases between them. Here the CDR3 reads CASSLWRNPYEQYF. The CDR3 nucleotides read TGTGCCAGCAGCTTGTGGAGAAATCCCTACGAGCAGTACTTC.

This clonotype was seen a few times. The rearrangement joins TRBV20-1 to TRBJ2-3; the D is unclear. Germline V gene sequence: CDR1 DFQATT, CDR2 SNEGSKA (reference sequence). Trimming stripped 8 bases from V and 4 bases from J, with 13 bases between. The CDR3 length is 12 residues. This CDR3 is CSSPGVADTQYF. For the CDR3, the DNA is TGCAGTAGCCCTGGGGTCGCAGATACGCAGTATTTT.

This clonotype has just a few counts. This chain joins TRBV5-1 and TRBJ2-7; 13 bases are a match to TRBD2. Germline V lookup: CDR1 SGHRS, CDR2 YFSETQ. This CDR3 is built from 15 residues. The V and J ends lost 4 bases and 2 bases, in that order; junction bases with no gene match: 3. The CDR3 spells CASSKGLAGTYEQYF. Here the CDR3 DNA reads TGCGCCAGCAGCAAGGGACTAGCGGGAACCTACGAGCAGTACTTC.

This clonotype came up many times. The gene calls are TRBV4-2 and TRBJ2-3, with 9 positions matching TRBD2. The germline CDR1 and CDR2 sequences are LGHNA and YNFKEQ. This CDR3 is built from 17 residues. The V and J ends lost 1 base and 2 bases, in that order; junction bases with no gene match: 7. The CDR3: CASSQGSSGVVTDTQYF. The CDR3 DNA follows: TGTGCCAGCAGCCAAGGTTCTAGCGGGGTGGTCACAGATACGCAGTATTTT.

The J gene is TRBJ2-6, the V gene TRBV14; no clear D gene. This CDR3 has 15 amino acids. V was trimmed by 4 bases and J by 0 bases, leaving 7 bases between them. Germline V lookup: CDR1 SGHDN, CDR2 FVKESK. The CDR3 nucleotides are TGTGCCAGCAGCCGAGAGAGCTCTGGGGCCAACGTCCTGACTTTC. This translates into CASSRESSGANVLTF.

The V gene is TRBV28, the J gene TRBJ2-7, with 9 positions matching TRBD2. The CDR3 spans 16 residues. The trim removed 6 bases at V and 3 bases at J, leaving 12 bases unmatched. CDR1 and CDR2 from the germline V gene are MDHEN and SYDVKM. The chain's CDR3 is CASSPQAGGQRYEQYF. For the CDR3, the DNA is TGTGCCAGCAGCCCCCAGGCGGGAGGGCAGCGCTACGAGCAGTACTTC.